This T cell receptor beta chain was found in a study of metastatic and nonmetastatic thyroid tumors. Study-wide context: Malignant and benign thyroid patients had repertoires compared in peripheral blood and tumor or nodule tissue.

Among the patients, none had received any treatment before thyroid surgery. This CDR3 has 14 amino acids. V was cut by 8 bases and J by 3 bases, with 15 bases left in between. Sample share makes this clone medium-sized (0.01 to 0.1%). Authors' processing steps: Clinicopathological groups supplied CDR3 differences that were used to build a distant-metastasis classifier for papillary thyroid cancer. TCRdb re-clonotyped the PCR reads through MiXCR. TCRdb's processing, not the study's, gives the V and J calls here. Of about 13,000 clones in the sample, approximately 30% were seen once. Sequencing was done on a sample of tumor tissue. The chain has TRBV12-3 or TRBV12-4 and TRBJ2-3, with D possibly matching TRBD1 (6 bases). The sequence was obtained from a male donor with papillary thyroid cancer or a benign thyroid nodule (not recorded which). Some clones in this sample may be carry-over from other donors' samples. The CDR3 nucleotides are TGTGCCAGCGGTAGACGTCAGGGGACAGATACGCAGTATTTT. Translation: CASGRRQGTDTQYF.